This entry lists 28 T cell receptor beta chains sequenced from one sample in a study of blood T cells in healthy people across ages. Primers used in a second PCR of about 7 to 12 cycles were a sample-barcoded 5' primer and a J-beta primer mix. Each CDR3 protein is one row after TCRdb ran MiXCR on the 5' RACE reads. The sample records fewer than 700,000 distinct CDR3 sequences, under 55% being singletons. The sequencing sample was made of blood. Source of these receptors: a man older than 75 in good health.

This clonotype was observed a handful of times. J is TRBJ2-3 and V is TRBV20-1, with D maybe TRBD1 (5 bases). The CDR3 extends over 15 amino acids. Germline values: CDR1 DFQATT, CDR2 SNEGSKA (reference sequence). The V end lost 4 bases, the J end lost 2 bases, and 16 bases lay between the germline ends. The CDR3 reads CSATVAGANTDTQYF. The CDR3 DNA is TGCAGTGCTACCGTAGCTGGGGCTAACACAGATACGCAGTATTTT.

The chain recombines TRBV20-1 with TRBJ2-1; TRBD2 agrees at 14 bases. The CDR3 has 15 residues. V was clipped by 5 bases and J by 9 bases; unmatched bases: 9. Per germline, CDR1 DFQATT and CDR2 SNEGSKA (reference sequence). CDR3 nucleotide sequence: TGCAGTGCTTCCCCGGGACTAGCGGGAGAGCCTGAGCAGTTCTTC. Its translation: CSASPGLAGEPEQFF.

The genes are TRBV4-1 and TRBJ2-1; 10 bases line up with TRBD2. Germline V CDR1 and CDR2: MGHRA, YSYEKL. The V gene end was trimmed by 0 bases and the J gene end by 4 bases; junction bases not matched to a gene: 24. The CDR3 runs to 23 residues. The CDR3 sequence is CASSQEGPSSGRATMLVYNEQFF. CDR3 nucleotide sequence: TGCGCCAGCAGCCAAGAGGGACCATCCAGCGGGAGGGCCACTATGCTCGTGTACAATGAGCAGTTCTTC.

This clonotype was observed a handful of times. The rearrangement links TRBV20-1 to TRBJ2-1, with TRBD1 identical over 7 bases. The germline V gene encodes CDR1 DFQATT and CDR2 SNEGSKA (reference sequence). The length of the CDR3 is 14 residues. After removal of 5 bases from V and 2 bases from J, the junction contained 6 bases not matched to a gene. The CDR3 loop is CSAPGQVTYNEQFF. Written as DNA, the CDR3 is TGCAGTGCTCCCGGACAGGTGACCTACAATGAGCAGTTCTTC.

The chain combines TRBV20-1 with TRBJ2-3, with D possibly TRBD1 on 6 matching bases. The CDR3 spans 15 residues. The V end lost 6 bases, the J end lost 3 bases, and 19 bases lay between the germline ends. Germline V gives CDR1 DFQATT, CDR2 SNEGSKA (reference sequence). The CDR3, as DNA: TGCAGTGCCAAAGCCCACAGGGCCTGGACAGATACGCAGTATTTT. Protein sequence: CSAKAHRAWTDTQYF.

This clonotype was picked up a small number of times. J is TRBJ1-4 and V is TRBV7-6; TRBD1 aligns across 10 bases. This CDR3 contains 16 residues. Germline CDR1 reads SGHVS; CDR2 reads FNYEAQ. With V trimmed by 0 bases and J by 6 bases, 4 bases remained unmatched. The CDR3 nucleotides read TGTGCCAGCAGCTTAGCCTGGGGACAGGGGCATGAAAAACTGTTTTTT. This translates into CASSLAWGQGHEKLFF. Full variable domain (missing parts from reference TRBV7-6 and TRBJ1-4): GAGVSQSPRYKVTKRGQDVALRCDPISGHVSLYWYRQALGQGPEFLTYFNYEAQQDKSGLPNDRFSAERPEGSISTLTIQRTEQRDSAMYRCASSLAWGQGHEKLFFGSGTQLSVL.

The CDR3 nucleotides are TGTGCCAGCAGCCACCCCCCAGGGGTTCGGACTGAAGCTTTCTTT. Translation gives CASSHPPGVRTEAFF. The gene calls are TRBV4-2 and TRBJ1-1; weak D call: TRBD1 (6 bases). V gave up 3 bases and J gave up 5 bases, with 16 bases separating them. This CDR3 has 15 amino acids. CDR1 LGHNA and CDR2 YNFKEQ come from the germline V gene.

This chain links TRBV20-1 with TRBJ1-4; D may be TRBD1 (6 bases). The germline V and J ends were trimmed by 1 base and 7 bases, with 10 bases remaining between them. The V gene's germline CDR1 is DFQATT and CDR2 SNEGSKA (reference sequence). This CDR3 has 13 amino acids. The CDR3 nucleotides are TGCAGTGCTAGAGTAGGGGGTGGTGAAAAACTGTTTTTT. This sequence encodes CSARVGGGEKLFF.

V gene TRBV5-5 combines with J gene TRBJ1-2; TRBD1 matches at 7 bases. V lost 2 bases, J lost 6 bases, and 10 bases stayed unmatched. Germline CDR1 SGHKS, CDR2 YYEKEE (reference sequence). The length of the CDR3 is 15 residues. Here the CDR3 reads CASSFGYRGHHGYTF. CDR3 DNA sequence: TGTGCCAGCAGCTTTGGGTACAGGGGCCACCATGGCTACACCTTC.

J is TRBJ1-4 and V is TRBV4-2, with D possibly being TRBD1 (5 bases). With 0 bases removed from V and 7 bases from J, the gap between germline ends came to 15 bases. The CDR3 loop spans 16 amino acids. Germline CDR1 LGHNA, CDR2 YNFKEQ. The CDR3 reads CASSQEGRGGSEKLFF. In nucleotides, the CDR3 is TGTGCCAGCAGCCAAGAAGGGAGGGGAGGGAGTGAAAAACTGTTTTTT.

This clonotype was picked up many times. V and J are TRBV6-6 and TRBJ1-5, with TRBD1 identical over 7 bases. V lost 0 bases and J lost 3; bases outside the gene matches: 2. The germline gives CDR1 MNHNY, CDR2 SVGAGI (reference sequence). The CDR3 extends over 15 amino acids. The CDR3 region is CASSYSTGHNQPQHF. The CDR3 DNA sequence: TGTGCCAGCAGTTACTCGACAGGGCACAATCAGCCCCAGCATTTT.

The chain employs TRBV24-1 and TRBJ2-3, with TRBD2 matching over 11 bases. Germline loops: CDR1 KGHDR, CDR2 SFDVKD. Trimming took 6 bases from V and 2 from J; bases not matched to a gene: 6. The length of the CDR3 is 16 residues. The CDR3: CATSPSSGRNTDTQYF. The CDR3 DNA sequence: TGTGCCACCAGTCCGTCTAGCGGGAGGAACACAGATACGCAGTATTTT.

The rearrangement joins TRBV20-1 to TRBJ2-3; TRBD2 agrees at 7 bases. Trimming cost V 1 base and J 2 bases; bases outside gene matches: 9. This CDR3 spans 16 amino acids. Germline CDR1 DFQATT, CDR2 SNEGSKA (reference sequence). In DNA, the CDR3 is TGCAGTGCTAGAGGATGGGGGGGACCTTTCACAGATACGCAGTATTTT. It encodes CSARGWGGPFTDTQYF.

This clonotype was counted only a few times. The rearrangement links TRBV9 to TRBJ1-2; D may be TRBD1 (5 bases). The CDR3 totals 18 residues. V lost 2 bases to trimming and J lost 4 bases, with 24 bases between them. Germline CDR1 is SGDLS and CDR2 is YYNGEE. Here the CDR3 DNA reads TGTGCCAGCAGCGTCGACCCTTGGGGGAAGAGGGACCGCTATGGCTACACCTTC. Encoded protein: CASSVDPWGKRDRYGYTF.

This clonotype turned up a few times. DNA of the CDR3: TGTGCCAGCAGTTATGTAGGGCAGAAAGCTTTCTTT. Protein sequence: CASSYVGQKAFF. J is TRBJ1-1 and V is TRBV6-5, with D unresolved. Trimming took off 3 bases at V and 9 bases at J, with 11 bases between the two ends. The CDR3 spans 12 residues. Germline assignment: CDR1 MNHEY and CDR2 SVGAGI.

As concerns this clonotype: A much larger clone differs by one base, so this may be a read error. This chain uses TRBV6-6 with TRBJ1-2; 8 bases align to TRBD1. The V and J ends lost 10 bases and 0 bases, in that order; junction bases with no gene match: 10. Germline V CDR1 and CDR2: MNHNY, SVGAGI (reference sequence). CDR3 length: 15 residues. CDR3 DNA sequence: TGTGCCAACAGCGGGACAGGCCTAGCTAACTATGGCTACACCTTC. It codes for CANSGTGLANYGYTF.

This sequence joins TRBV20-1 and TRBJ1-1; no clear D. The CDR3 is 14 residues long. Germline V CDR1 and CDR2: DFQATT, SNEGSKA (reference sequence). Between the trimmed V and J ends, which lost 3 bases and 1 base, there was a span of 12 bases. The CDR3 protein is CSASLTIENTEAFF. DNA for the CDR3: TGCAGTGCTAGCCTTACTATAGAGAACACTGAAGCTTTCTTT.

The rearrangement uses TRBV12-3 or TRBV12-4 and TRBJ2-3; tentatively, D is TRBD1 (6 bases). V was shortened by 6 bases and J by 2 bases, with 18 bases between the two germline ends. The CDR3 runs 16 residues. CDR3 region: CASRGQIPSTTDTQYF. CDR3 sequence (DNA): TGTGCCAGCAGGGGACAAATCCCCTCTACCACAGATACGCAGTATTTT.

V gene TRBV7-2 combines with J gene TRBJ2-1; D uncertain. V shed 4 bases and J shed 9 bases, with 7 bases lying between them. The CDR3 is 11 residues long. Germline lookup yields CDR1 SGHTA and CDR2 FQGNSA. CDR3 sequence (DNA): TGTGCCAGCAGCTGGGGATTTGAGCAGTTCTTC. Protein: CASSWGFEQFF.

V and J are TRBV29-1 and TRBJ1-2; D possibly corresponds to TRBD1 (5 bases). V lost 7 bases and J lost 6, with 18 bases in between. Germline CDR1 SQVTM, CDR2 ANQGSEA. The CDR3 sequence is 13 residues long. CDR3 nucleotide sequence: TGCAGCGCGACAGCCACCCAAGGGAATGGCTACACCTTC. It is translated as CSATATQGNGYTF.

This clonotype came up a few times. J is TRBJ1-5 and V is TRBV2, with D perhaps TRBD1 (6 bases). Trimming took off 6 bases at V and 6 bases at J, with 21 bases between the two ends. CDR3 length equals 16 residues. Germline V gene data show CDR1 as SNHLY and CDR2 as FYNNEI. The chain's CDR3 is CASSRSVSGGGQPQHF. The CDR3 bases are TGTGCCAGCAGCCGGTCCGTCAGTGGGGGCGGTCAGCCCCAGCATTTT.

The chain carries TRBV10-3 and TRBJ2-3, with 10 nucleotides matching TRBD2. This CDR3 is 14 amino acids long. The junction had 4 bases not matched to a gene; V was cut back by 5 bases and J by 5 bases. Looked up from germline, CDR1 is ENHRY and CDR2 is SYGVKD. For the CDR3, the DNA is TGTGCCATCAGTCTAGCGGGAGTCGGAGATACGCAGTATTTT. Amino acids: CAISLAGVGDTQYF.

The chain carries TRBV7-2 and TRBJ2-1, with 8 nucleotides matching TRBD2. This CDR3 has 16 residues. Germline V gene sequence: CDR1 SGHTA, CDR2 FQGNSA. Trimming at V came to 3 bases and at J to 3 bases, leaving 7 bases not matched to a gene. In nucleotides, the CDR3 is TGTGCCAGCAGCTTTCGCGGGACTAGGAGCTACAATGAGCAGTTCTTC. It codes for CASSFRGTRSYNEQFF. Full variable domain (outside the CDR3, taken from reference TRBV7-2 and TRBJ2-1): GAGVSQSPSNKVTEKGKDVELRCDPISGHTALYWYRQSLGQGLEFLIYFQGNSAPDKSGLPSDRFSAERTGGSVSTLTIQRTQQEDSAVYLCASSFRGTRSYNEQFFGPGTRLTVL.

This clonotype was detected only a few times. This rearrangement joins TRBV7-9 to TRBJ1-2; D is perhaps TRBD1 (6 bases). Germline V CDR1 and CDR2: SEHNR, FQNEAQ (reference sequence). CDR3 size: 15 residues. The V gene lost 5 bases and the J gene lost 0 bases, with 13 bases spanning the gap. The CDR3 coding sequence is TGTGCCAGCAGCCCACAGGGCTTCCCTAACTATGGCTACACCTTC. Protein product: CASSPQGFPNYGYTF. The full variable domain, with the rest looked up from reference TRBV7-9 and TRBJ1-2, is DTGVSQNPRHKITKRGQNVTFRCDPISEHNRLYWYRQTLGQGPEFLTYFQNEAQLEKSRLLSDRFSAERPKGSFSTLEIQRTEQGDSAMYLCASSPQGFPNYGYTFGSGTRLTVV.

V usage is TRBV4-2 and J usage is TRBJ2-6; possibly TRBD2 for D (5 bases). The germline V gene encodes CDR1 LGHNA and CDR2 YNFKEQ. Trimming pared 3 bases from V and 2 bases from J, leaving 17 bases between. The CDR3 is 18 amino acids. Here the CDR3 reads CASSQDRTSGTGANVLTF. The CDR3 DNA is TGTGCCAGCAGCCAGGACCGGACTTCGGGTACTGGGGCCAACGTCCTGACTTTC.

This clonotype has a handful of counts. The gene calls are TRBV27 and TRBJ2-7, with D possibly being TRBD2 (5 bases). The CDR3 loop spans 11 amino acids. The V gene lost 9 bases and the J gene lost 7 bases, with 13 bases spanning the gap. Germline CDR1 reads MNHEY; CDR2 reads SMNVEV (reference sequence). In DNA, the CDR3 is TGTGCCAGTCGGACTGCCGGGGAGCAGTACTTC. Its protein is CASRTAGEQYF.

This chain links TRBV27 with TRBJ1-4; D remains unclear. Between the trimmed V and J ends, which lost 4 bases and 3 bases, there was a span of 6 bases. CDR1 is MNHEY, CDR2 SMNVEV, per germline (reference sequence). The CDR3 covers 13 residues. CDR3 in amino acids: CASSWRANEKLFF. CDR3 coding DNA: TGTGCCAGCAGTTGGCGGGCTAATGAAAAACTGTTTTTT.

The chain uses TRBV7-9 and TRBJ1-1; maybe TRBD1 (5 bases). Trimming pared 4 bases from V and 1 base from J, leaving 10 bases between. The CDR3 loop spans 14 amino acids. CDR1 is SEHNR, CDR2 FQNEAQ, per germline (reference sequence). Here the CDR3 DNA reads TGTGCCAGCAGCTGGAGGGACGGGAACACTGAAGCTTTCTTT. Encoded protein: CASSWRDGNTEAFF.